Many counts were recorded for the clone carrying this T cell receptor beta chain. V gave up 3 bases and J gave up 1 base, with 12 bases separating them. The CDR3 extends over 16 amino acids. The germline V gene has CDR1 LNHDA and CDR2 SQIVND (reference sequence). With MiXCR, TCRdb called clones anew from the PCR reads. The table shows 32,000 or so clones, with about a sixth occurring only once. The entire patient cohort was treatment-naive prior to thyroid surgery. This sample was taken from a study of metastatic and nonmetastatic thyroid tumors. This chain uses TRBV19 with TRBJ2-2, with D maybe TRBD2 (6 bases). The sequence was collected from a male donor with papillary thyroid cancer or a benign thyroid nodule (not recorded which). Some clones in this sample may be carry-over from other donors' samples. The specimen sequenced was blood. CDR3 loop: CASSIGGLMNTGELFF. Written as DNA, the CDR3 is TGTGCCAGTAGTATCGGGGGACTGATGAACACCGGGGAGCTGTTTTTT.